This T cell receptor (beta chain) was profiled in a study of regulatory T cells in long-lasting Graves disease. Study-wide background: New Graves' disease cases had less than 3 months of antithyroid drugs. Findings and limits, study-wide: Whereas new patients shared 950 to 1,000 public clonotypes, persistent patients shared more, at approximately 2,500.

As for time point: newly diagnosed GD, antithyroid drugs for less than 3 months. The TCR library was made from RNA that had been extracted from PBMCs in TRIzol. The authors diagnosed Graves' disease using American Thyroid Association guidelines. Each patient gave around 10 milliliters of EDTA-anticoagulated peripheral blood. This clonotype appeared many times. No antigen is known for it. Trimming left V 5 bases short and J 7 bases short, with 9 bases between. CDR1 and CDR2 (germline): SQVTM, ANQGSEA. The CDR3 runs to 12 residues. Researchers made TCR beta libraries by using iRepertoire HTBI primers and running Arm-PCR on CDR3 regions. MiXCR, applied by TCRdb to the multiplex PCR reads, yields one record per CDR3 protein. The sample lists approximately 400,000 distinct CDR3 sequences, around 15% occurring once.

The chain links TRBV29-1 to TRBJ2-6; tentatively, D is TRBD1 (5 bases). The source is a female donor with Graves disease. Sequencing used peripheral blood mononuclear cells (PBMCs), obtained at new diagnosis, from a patient treated with antithyroid drugs. This CDR3 reads CSVFREANVLTF. CDR3 DNA: TGCAGCGTTTTCAGGGAAGCCAACGTCCTGACTTTC.